The 12 T cell receptor beta chains presented below share a single source sample, sequenced in a study of blood T cell repertoires in COVID-19. Clones were sequenced by immunoSEQ multiplex PCR, and TCRdb holds only the in-frame ones, with some missing. The data contain 85,000 to 120,000 clones, about 82% of them singletons. Sequenced: peripheral blood. The receptors shown here come from a man older than 75 with COVID-19, enrolled during active disease.

This clone was observed a few times. CDR3 nucleotide sequence: TGTGCCACCGCACCCCTACTAGGTGGGGAAGCTTTCTTT. This codes for CATAPLLGGEAFF. The chain uses TRBV28 and TRBJ1-1; D is uncertain. V was shortened by 10 bases and J by 8 bases, with 20 bases between the two germline ends. CDR3 length: 13 amino acids. Germline CDR1 and CDR2: MDHEN and SYDVKM.

This clone was observed a single time. This chain joins TRBV7-6 and TRBJ2-7; 7 bases match TRBD2. The CDR3 is 14 amino acids. The trim removed 5 bases at V and 2 bases at J, leaving 6 bases unmatched. Germline CDR1 is SGHVS and CDR2 is FNYEAQ. The CDR3 protein is CASSTGLETYEQYF. The CDR3 DNA reads TGTGCCAGCAGCACCGGACTAGAAACCTACGAGCAGTACTTC.

The J gene is TRBJ2-5, the V gene TRBV18; 7 bases match TRBD1. This CDR3 region has 14 residues. Germline V gives CDR1 KGHSH, CDR2 LQKENI. Unmatched junction bases numbered 1, after V lost 2 bases and J lost 1 base. CDR3 nucleotides: TGTGCCAGCTCACCAAGGGACAGCCAAGAGACCCAGTACTTC. This translates into CASSPRDSQETQYF.

The chain carries TRBV27 and TRBJ2-1; 10 bases line up with TRBD2. Looked up from germline, CDR1 is MNHEY and CDR2 is SMNVEV (reference sequence). J lost 8 bases, V lost 6 bases, and 10 bases had no gene match. The CDR3 consists of 15 residues. The CDR3 here is CASSASGRRLDEQFF. The DNA for the CDR3 is TGTGCCAGCAGCGCTAGCGGGAGAAGGTTGGATGAGCAGTTCTTC.

The chain couples TRBV6-5 to TRBJ2-7, with a possible D match to TRBD1 (5 bases). Germline values: CDR1 MNHEY, CDR2 SVGAGI. Trimming took 0 bases from V and 2 from J, leaving 11 bases between them. The CDR3 sequence is 15 residues long. CDR3 bases: TGTGCCAGCAGTTACTCGAAGGCAGGGACCTACGAGCAGTACTTC. Amino acids: CASSYSKAGTYEQYF.

The V gene is TRBV18, the J gene TRBJ2-3, with a weak D call TRBD2 (5 bases). Germline-derived CDR1 and CDR2 are KGHSH and LQKENI. V lost 6 bases, J lost 4 bases, and 17 bases lay in between. The CDR3 extends over 15 amino acids. CDR3 DNA: TGTGCCAGCTCGCGGGCAGGCGTCGAGGCAGATACGCAGTATTTT. This codes for CASSRAGVEADTQYF.

The rearrangement joins TRBV28 to TRBJ1-6; 7 bases are a match to TRBD1. Per germline, CDR1 MDHEN and CDR2 SYDVKM. The CDR3 runs to 18 residues. Unmatched junction bases numbered 9, after V lost 4 bases and J lost 0 bases. Here the CDR3 reads CASSSSLTGSSYNSPLHF. DNA for the CDR3: TGTGCCAGCAGTTCCTCGCTGACAGGGAGCTCCTATAATTCACCCCTCCACTTT.

The chain employs TRBV6-2 or TRBV6-3 and TRBJ2-7; D possibly corresponds to TRBD1 (7 bases). CDR1 and CDR2 (germline): MNHEY, SVGEGT. V lost 4 bases, J lost 2 bases, and 12 bases lay in between. The CDR3 is 14 residues long. CDR3 DNA sequence: TGTGCCAGCAGTTTCGCGGGACAGCCCTACGAGCAGTACTTC. Translating gives CASSFAGQPYEQYF.

The table lists this clone with a count of one. The rearrangement joins TRBV3-1 (or the pseudogene TRBV3-2) to TRBJ2-7, with TRBD2 as a possible D gene (5 bases). There are 15 residues in the CDR3. Germline V gene data show CDR1 as LGHDT and CDR2 as YNNKEL (reference sequence). V was pared by 1 base and J by 0 bases, with 10 bases between. This chain's CDR3 is CASSQGAARSYEQYF. The CDR3 nucleotides are TGTGCCAGCAGCCAAGGAGCGGCCCGCTCCTACGAGCAGTACTTC.

The rearrangement uses TRBV9 and TRBJ2-1, with 7 positions matching TRBD1. The length of the CDR3 is 15 residues. The germline CDR1 and CDR2 sequences are SGDLS and YYNGEE. Trimming took 0 bases from V and 2 from J; bases not matched to a gene: 2. The CDR3 sequence: CASSVEGATYNEQFF. The CDR3 DNA is TGTGCCAGCAGCGTAGAGGGGGCGACCTACAATGAGCAGTTCTTC.

The chain recombines TRBV5-1 with TRBJ2-2; 10 bases align to TRBD2. Trimming at V came to 3 bases and at J to 8 bases, leaving 7 bases not matched to a gene. This CDR3 is 15 amino acids long. Germline lookup yields CDR1 SGHRS and CDR2 YFSETQ. CDR3 amino acids: CASSSTLAGEGELFF. The CDR3 DNA follows: TGCGCCAGCAGCTCCACCCTAGCGGGAGAAGGGGAGCTGTTTTTT.

V and J are TRBV10-3 and TRBJ2-3; 10 bases are shared with TRBD2. The CDR3 loop spans 14 amino acids. Germline V gene sequence: CDR1 ENHRY, CDR2 SYGVKD. V lost 6 bases, J lost 0 bases, and 0 bases stayed unmatched. CDR3 loop: CAIRTSGSTDTQYF. The CDR3 bases are TGTGCCATCAGGACTAGCGGGAGCACAGATACGCAGTATTTT.